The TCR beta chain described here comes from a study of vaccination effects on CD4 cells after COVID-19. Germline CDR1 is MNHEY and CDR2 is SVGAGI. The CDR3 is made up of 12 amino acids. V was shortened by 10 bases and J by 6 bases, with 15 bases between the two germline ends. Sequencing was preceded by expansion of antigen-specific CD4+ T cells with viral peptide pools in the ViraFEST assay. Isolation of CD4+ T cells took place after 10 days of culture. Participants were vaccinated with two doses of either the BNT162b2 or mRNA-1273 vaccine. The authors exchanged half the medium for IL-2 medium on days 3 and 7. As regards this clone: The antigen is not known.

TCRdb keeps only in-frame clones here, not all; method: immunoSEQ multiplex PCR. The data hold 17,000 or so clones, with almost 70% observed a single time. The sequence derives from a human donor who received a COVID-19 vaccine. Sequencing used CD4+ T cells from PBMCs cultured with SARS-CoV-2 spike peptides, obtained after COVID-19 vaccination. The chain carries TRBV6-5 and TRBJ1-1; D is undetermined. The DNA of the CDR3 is TGTGCCATTTTTATCGGCGGGGCTGAAGCTTTCTTT. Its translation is CAIFIGGAEAFF.